A selection of T cell receptor beta chains follows, all from one sample in a study of regulatory T cells in long-lasting Graves disease. TCRdb re-derived calls from the multiplex PCR reads in MiXCR, one entry per CDR3 protein. This table holds 450,000 to 700,000 distinct CDR3 sequences, roughly 13% found once. This sample also appeared in a second study, on T cells in Graves' hyperthyroidism and ophthalmopathy.

Sample: peripheral blood mononuclear cells (PBMCs), taken at new diagnosis, from a patient treated with antithyroid drugs. The receptors were sampled from a man aged 25-45 years with Graves disease. Both conserved end residues are part of each CDR3. Fields, in order: D gene, V gene, J gene, clone size, CDR3 DNA, CDR3 protein. D genes are given only for firm matches. A row's size may be missing; if present it is once, few, many or a size class.

NA	TRBV27	TRBJ2-7	many	TGTGCCAGCAGTTTTGGGGTTAGGGCCCCTAGCTCCTACGAGCAGTACTTC	CASSFGVRAPSSYEQYF
NA	TRBV9	TRBJ2-1	many	TGTGCCAGCAGCGAGGAGGGGGGGGACAGGAGCTCCTACAATGAGCAGTTCTTC	CASSEEGGDRSSYNEQFF
NA	TRBV30	TRBJ1-2	NA	TGTGCCTGGAGCCGGACAGATGCTAACTATGGCTACACCTTC	CAWSRTDANYGYTF
TRBD2	TRBV12-3/TRBV12-4	TRBJ2-5	many	TGTGCCAGCAGGGAAAGCGGGAGTGGAAAGACCCAGTACTTC	CASRESGSGKTQYF
NA	TRBV29-1	TRBJ1-1	many	TGCAGCGTTCGCGGACAGCTAAACACTGAAGCTTTCTTT	CSVRGQLNTEAFF
NA	TRBV12-3/TRBV12-4	TRBJ1-1	many	TGTGCCAGCAGTCCCGGACATTCGAACACTGAAGCTTTCTTT	CASSPGHSNTEAFF
NA	TRBV10-3	TRBJ2-3	NA	TGTGCCATCAGTGAGCCGACAGAACCCGCAGATACGCAGTATTTT	CAISEPTEPADTQYF
NA	TRBV10-1	TRBJ2-2	NA	TGCGCCAGCAGTGAGTGGGATACCGGGCCCGGGGAGCTGTTTTTT	CASSEWDTGPGELFF
NA	TRBV19	TRBJ2-5	many	TGTGCCACTCCTCGGTCGGGAGTTAGACAAGAGACCCAGTACTTC	CATPRSGVRQETQYF
TRBD2	TRBV27	TRBJ2-7	many	TGTGCCAGCAGAACCCTACTAGCGGGAGGAGGCGAGCAGTACTTC	CASRTLLAGGGEQYF
TRBD1	TRBV19	TRBJ2-7	few	TGTGCCAGTACTGACGGGACAGAGAGCTACGAGCAGTACTTC	CASTDGTESYEQYF
TRBD2	TRBV20-1	TRBJ2-7	many	TGCAGTGCTAGTTCAACTAGCGGGAGCTCCTACGAGCAGTACTTC	CSASSTSGSSYEQYF
TRBD2	TRBV10-3	TRBJ2-3	many	TGTGCCATCAGTGCTCAACTAGCGGGGTTCACAGATACGCAGTATTTT	CAISAQLAGFTDTQYF
NA	TRBV27	TRBJ2-5	many	TGTGCCAGCAGTCCCCCGACCGCGATCCCCCAAGAGACCCAGTACTTC	CASSPPTAIPQETQYF
TRBD1	TRBV20-1	TRBJ2-5	NA	TGCAGTGCTAGGCGGGGGACAGGGGAGGAGACCCAGTACTTC	CSARRGTGEETQYF
TRBD2	TRBV20-1	TRBJ2-5	few	TGCAGTGCTAGAGATGGGCTAGCGGAAGAGACCCAGTACTTC	CSARDGLAEETQYF
TRBD2	TRBV7-9	TRBJ2-6	NA	TGTGCCAGCACGCGGGGGGGGGGATCAGGAGGGGCCAACGTCCTGACTTTC	CASTRGGGSGGANVLTF
NA	TRBV30	TRBJ2-3	many	TGTGCCTGGAGTTTGGGTCCAGATACGCAGTATTTT	CAWSLGPDTQYF
TRBD1	TRBV12-3/TRBV12-4	TRBJ2-1	many	TGTGCCAGCATCCCTTGGACGAGGGGGCAAATTGACAATGAGCAGTTCTTC	CASIPWTRGQIDNEQFF
TRBD1	TRBV6-5	TRBJ1-4	few	TGTGCCAGCAGTTACTATAAACAGGGGGCAGAAAAACTGTTTTTT	CASSYYKQGAEKLFF
NA	TRBV6-8	TRBJ2-1	NA	TGTGCCAGCAATTGTCGGGAGTCAACCTACAATGAGCAGTTCTTC	CASNCRESTYNEQFF
NA	TRBV20-1	TRBJ2-2	many	TGCAGTGCTAAGGGTCTAGGGGTGACCGGGGAGCTGTTTTTT	CSAKGLGVTGELFF
NA	TRBV29-1	TRBJ2-7	NA	TGCAGCGCAGACTACGAGCAGTACTTC	CSADYEQYF
NA	TRBV7-6	TRBJ2-7	many	TGTGCCAGCAGCTTAGGGCGTAACTCCTACGAGCAGTACTTC	CASSLGRNSYEQYF
NA	TRBV7-9	TRBJ2-1	many	TGTGCCAGCAGCTTAAATTCAGTAGTGGGACACCGGTTTTTCTTC	CASSLNSVVGHRFFF
NA	TRBV29-1	TRBJ2-1	NA	TGCAGCGCGTTATGGGGGAATGAGCAGTTCTTC	CSALWGNEQFF
NA	TRBV11-2	TRBJ2-5	many	TGTGCCAGCAGCTGGGGTGGAGGCTTGGAGACCCAGTACTTC	CASSWGGGLETQYF
NA	TRBV12-3/TRBV12-4	TRBJ2-3	many	TGTGCCAGCAGTTTTTGGGCCGGCACAGATACGCAGTATTTT	CASSFWAGTDTQYF
TRBD2	TRBV20-1	TRBJ2-1	many	TGCAGTGCTGTCCGACTAGCGGGAGGCCACAATGAGCAGTTCTTC	CSAVRLAGGHNEQFF
NA	TRBV10-1	TRBJ2-7	NA	TGCGCCAGCAGTGAACAGGGTTTCGGCGAGCAGTACTTC	CASSEQGFGEQYF
NA	TRBV6-1	TRBJ2-7	few	TGTGCCAGCAGTGAAAGAGGTCCGGTTAGCTCCTACGAGCAGTACTTC	CASSERGPVSSYEQYF
NA	TRBV12-3/TRBV12-4	TRBJ2-7	many	TGTGCCAGCAGTTTACGGTTTGGTCCGTGGGAGCAGTACTTC	CASSLRFGPWEQYF
NA	TRBV30	TRBJ2-7	many	TGTGCCTGGAGCCCATCCACTAGCTACGAGCAGTACTTC	CAWSPSTSYEQYF
NA	TRBV6-1	TRBJ2-3	many	TGTGCCAGCAGACGCGGCGGCGTATCCGGGACAGATACGCAGTATTTT	CASRRGGVSGTDTQYF
NA	TRBV7-2	TRBJ2-4	many	TGTGCCAGCAGCTTCTTAGTGAATACACAGTACTTC	CASSFLVNTQYF
NA	TRBV4-1	TRBJ2-7	NA	TGCGTCAGCAGCCAAGGAGACCTCAGGCGATCCTCCTACGAGCAGTACTTC	CVSSQGDLRRSSYEQYF
TRBD2	TRBV30	TRBJ2-7	few	TGTGCCTGGAGCTCCTTGATGGCGGGAGAGTACTACGAGCAGTACTTC	CAWSSLMAGEYYEQYF
NA	TRBV10-2	TRBJ2-7	few	TGCGCCAGCGGCAAAATACGACCGAGCTACGAGCAGTACTTC	CASGKIRPSYEQYF
TRBD2	TRBV12-5	TRBJ2-1	NA	TGTGCTAGTGGTTTGGCGGGACTAGCGGAAGATTACAATGAGCAGTTCTTC	CASGLAGLAEDYNEQFF
NA	TRBV18	TRBJ2-7	NA	TGTGCCAGCTCCCCGGCGGGTCCGCAGTCGTACGAGCAGTACTTC	CASSPAGPQSYEQYF
NA	TRBV5-1	TRBJ2-7	many	TGCGCCAGCAGGCCGGCCGAGTCGTACTCCGAGCAGTACTTC	CASRPAESYSEQYF
TRBD1	TRBV6-1	TRBJ1-1	many	TGTGCCAGTTTCAACAGGGGGCGCGGGACTGAAGCTTTCTTT	CASFNRGRGTEAFF
TRBD1	TRBV12-3/TRBV12-4	TRBJ1-5	many	TGTGCCAGCAGTCCCCGGACAGGCCGCAATCAGCCCCAGCATTTT	CASSPRTGRNQPQHF
NA	TRBV28	TRBJ1-1	many	TGTGCCAGCAGTTTGGGAAGGGGAGGCACTGAAGCTTTCTTT	CASSLGRGGTEAFF